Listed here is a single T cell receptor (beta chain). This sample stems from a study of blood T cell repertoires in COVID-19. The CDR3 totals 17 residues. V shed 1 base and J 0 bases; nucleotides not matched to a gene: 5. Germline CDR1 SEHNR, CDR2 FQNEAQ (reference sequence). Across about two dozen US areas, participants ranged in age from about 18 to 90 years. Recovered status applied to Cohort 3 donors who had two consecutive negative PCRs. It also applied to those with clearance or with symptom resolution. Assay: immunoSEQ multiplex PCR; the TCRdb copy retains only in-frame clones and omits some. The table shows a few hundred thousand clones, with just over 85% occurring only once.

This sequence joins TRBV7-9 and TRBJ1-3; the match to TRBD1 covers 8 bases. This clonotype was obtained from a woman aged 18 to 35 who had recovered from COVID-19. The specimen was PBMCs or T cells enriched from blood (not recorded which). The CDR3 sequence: CASSLGDRMFSGNTIYF. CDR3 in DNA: TGTGCCAGCAGCTTAGGGGACAGGATGTTCTCTGGAAACACCATATATTTT.